The 30 T cell receptor beta chains reported below all come from one sample, sequenced in a study of Graves' ophthalmopathy and Graves' hyperthyroidism (dated by TCRdb to the late 2010s). For sequencing, an Illumina HiSeq 2000 was employed. For repertoire sequencing, the TCR beta CDR3 regions were amplified from RNA transcripts. The first round was an RT-PCR using HTBI primers with the Qiagen OneStep RT-PCR kit, and this first round was followed by a second-round multiplex PCR, then size selection and purification. Using fastp trimming at Q25 and MiXCR clonotype assembly, TCRdb reanalyzed the public sequencing data and kept in-frame beta chains. Each entry merges the rows of one CDR3 protein and shows their most common DNA and genes. This sample gives 57,000 or so distinct CDR3 sequences in total; about half of them show up just once. The top ten clones comprise over 4% of the sample. The sample was peripheral blood. Every receptor here comes from an adult woman with Graves' ophthalmopathy.

The CDR3 nucleotides read TGCAGCGTTGAAACCCCTAGCGGGAGTGAAGACAATGAGCAGTTCTTC. Protein product: CSVETPSGSEDNEQFF. This chain joins TRBV29-1 and TRBJ2-1; 10 bases align to TRBD2. Trimming at V came to 2 bases and at J to 5 bases, leaving 9 bases not matched to a gene. The CDR3 contains 16 residues. CDR1 is SQVTM, CDR2 ANQGSEA, per germline.

This clonotype was seen repeatedly, ten times or more. The CDR3 loop reads CASSQGATYEQYF. The CDR3 DNA follows: TGTGCCAGCAGCCAGGGGGCGACCTACGAGCAGTACTTC. The chain combines TRBV3-1 with TRBJ2-7, with TRBD1 as a possible D gene (6 bases). The CDR3 runs 13 residues. Trimming stripped 3 bases from V and 2 bases from J, with 8 bases between. CDR1 is LGHDT and CDR2 is YNNKEL in the germline V gene (reference sequence).

This sequence joins TRBV4-1 and TRBJ2-7; the D is unclear. The CDR3 runs 17 residues. The germline V and J ends were trimmed by 4 bases and 2 bases, with 21 bases remaining between them. Germline CDR1 is MGHRA and CDR2 is YSYEKL. CDR3 in amino acids: CASSPQRGYGYTYEQYF. In nucleotides, the CDR3 is TGCGCCAGCAGCCCCCAAAGAGGCTATGGCTACACCTACGAGCAGTACTTC.

The rearrangement links TRBV20-1 to TRBJ2-1; D is possibly TRBD2 (5 bases). Germline-derived CDR1 and CDR2 are DFQATT and SNEGSKA (reference sequence). The CDR3 extends over 16 amino acids. V was shortened by 0 bases and J by 0 bases, with 12 bases between the two germline ends. CDR3 sequence (DNA): TGCAGTGCTAGAGAACTAGACCCGGCCTCCTACAATGAGCAGTTCTTC. Its translation is CSARELDPASYNEQFF.

The V call is TRBV20-1, the J call TRBJ2-7, with D perhaps matching TRBD1 or TRBD2 (5 bases each). CDR1 and CDR2 (germline): DFQATT, SNEGSKA (reference sequence). The V and J ends lost 2 bases and 5 bases respectively, with 13 bases between them. This CDR3 comprises 13 residues. The CDR3 DNA follows: TGCAGTGCTAGATGGGACCGCTTCAACGAGCAGTACTTC. Translating it yields CSARWDRFNEQYF.

By sample share, this clonotype is medium-sized. CDR3 sequence (DNA): TGTGCCAGCAGTGAAGGGACGGACTACAATGAGCAGTTCTTC. Translating it yields CASSEGTDYNEQFF. The V and J genes are TRBV25-1 and TRBJ2-1, with D possibly called TRBD1 or TRBD2 (5 bases each). Deletions cut 2 bases from V and 3 bases from J, with 8 bases between. The CDR3 covers 14 residues. Per germline, CDR1 MGHDK and CDR2 SYGVNS.

There are a few counts of this clonotype. This chain connects TRBV7-9 to TRBJ2-1, with D perhaps matching TRBD1 (6 bases). In germline, CDR1 is SEHNR, CDR2 FQNEAQ (reference sequence). CDR3 size: 15 residues. Trimming removed 9 bases from V and 5 bases from J, with 20 bases in between. CDR3 nucleotides: TGTGCCAGTTCCGGAGCTGTGGGGGCCAACAATGAGCAGTTCTTC. This translates into CASSGAVGANNEQFF.

This clonotype was detected many times. The chain has TRBV9 and TRBJ2-3; TRBD1 matches 9 bases. The CDR3 extends over 15 amino acids. J was trimmed by 3 bases and V by 3 bases; bases with no gene match: 5. Germline lookup yields CDR1 SGDLS and CDR2 YYNGEE. CDR3 residues: CASSARDRATDTQYF. CDR3 DNA sequence: TGTGCCAGCAGCGCCCGGGACAGGGCGACAGATACGCAGTATTTT.

The chain couples TRBV6-2 or TRBV6-3 to TRBJ2-1, with D possibly TRBD2 on 5 matching bases. There are 14 residues in the CDR3. Germline V gene sequence: CDR1 MNHEY, CDR2 SVGEGT. Trimming stripped 2 bases from V and 10 bases from J, with 15 bases between. The CDR3 DNA follows: TGTGCCAGCAGTTACCCGGTCCCTTGGAGGGAGCAGTTCTTC. This codes for CASSYPVPWREQFF.

The rearrangement uses TRBV6-5 and TRBJ1-5; D remains ambiguous. Trimming took off 10 bases at V and 9 bases at J, with 22 bases between the two ends. Germline assignment: CDR1 MNHEY and CDR2 SVGAGI. This CDR3 is built from 14 residues. CDR3 nucleotide sequence: TGTGCCAACACTAAGGACGGAAGCAAACGGCCCCAGCATTTT. Protein sequence: CANTKDGSKRPQHF.

This clonotype was detected ten times or more. The chain is built from TRBV3-1 and TRBJ2-7; TRBD1 might be the D (5 bases). CDR3 length: 12 amino acids. CDR1 is LGHDT and CDR2 is YNNKEL in the germline V gene (reference sequence). Trimming took off 3 bases at V and 3 bases at J, with 6 bases between the two ends. Written as DNA, the CDR3 is TGTGCCAGCAGCCAGACAGTCTACGAGCAGTACTTC. Translation gives CASSQTVYEQYF.

The J gene is TRBJ1-5, the V gene TRBV10-3; the match to TRBD1 covers 7 bases. V lost 11 bases to trimming and J lost 7 bases; unmatched junction nucleotides: 11. Per germline, CDR1 ENHRY and CDR2 SYGVKD. This CDR3 is 13 amino acids long. The chain's CDR3 is CAPWDSLTQPQHF. CDR3 nucleotide sequence: TGTGCCCCATGGGACAGTTTGACCCAGCCCCAGCATTTT.

On this clonotype itself: At one end the junction does not follow the germline gene, possibly because of a read error. The chain recombines TRBV2 with TRBJ2-7; no firm D call. The CDR3 extends over 12 amino acids. CDR1 SNHLY and CDR2 FYNNEI come from the germline V gene. Here the CDR3 reads CASRGFSCEQYF. The CDR3 nucleotides are TGTGCCAGCAGGGGGTTCTCCTGCGAGCAGTACTTC.

CDR3 region: CSVVPIPSGRRADTQYF. The CDR3, as DNA: TGCAGCGTTGTCCCCATTCCTAGCGGGAGGAGAGCAGATACGCAGTATTTT. V gene TRBV29-1 combines with J gene TRBJ2-3; TRBD2 matches 11 bases. V lost 4 bases, J lost 4 bases, and 13 bases stayed unmatched. The CDR3 runs 17 residues. Per the germline V gene, CDR1 is SQVTM and CDR2 is ANQGSEA.

To note about this clonotype: A clone one base away is much larger, so this may be a read error. The rearrangement uses TRBV3-1 and TRBJ1-5; D is possibly TRBD1 (5 bases). Per germline, CDR1 LGHDT and CDR2 YNNKEL (reference sequence). Trimming shortened V by 5 bases and J by 10 bases, and 15 bases separated the two germline ends. The CDR3 contains 13 residues. Written as DNA, the CDR3 is TGTGCCAGCAGCGACGGGACCGCTCCACCCCAGCATTTT. Translated, it gives CASSDGTAPPQHF. Full variable domain (missing parts from reference TRBV3-1 and TRBJ1-5): DTAVSQTPKYLVTQMGNDKSIKCEQNLGHDTMYWYKQDSKKFLKIMFSYNNKELIINETVPNRFSPKSPDKAHLNLHINSLELGDSAVYFCASSDGTAPPQHFGDGTRLSIL.

In this sample, this clonotype turned up many times. This chain connects TRBV7-2 to TRBJ2-5; no firm D call. The germline V gene has CDR1 SGHTA and CDR2 FQGNSA. The CDR3 loop spans 14 amino acids. The V gene lost 5 bases and the J gene lost 5 bases, with 15 bases spanning the gap. The CDR3 bases are TGTGCCAGCAGCCAGACCCTAAGGGCGGAGACCCAGTACTTC. It encodes CASSQTLRAETQYF.

This clonotype was picked up many times. The gene calls are TRBV7-2 and TRBJ2-6, with D maybe TRBD2 (6 bases). The CDR3 length is 16 residues. Per the germline V gene, CDR1 is SGHTA and CDR2 is FQGNSA. V was shortened by 1 base and J by 0 bases, with 7 bases between the two germline ends. CDR3 loop: CASSLVGGSGANVLTF. As DNA, the CDR3 is TGTGCCAGCAGCTTAGTGGGGGGCTCTGGGGCCAACGTCCTGACTTTC.

In DNA, the CDR3 is TGTGCCACCAGCGGCTACAGGGTAGACTACAATGAGCAGTTCTTC. The encoded protein is CATSGYRVDYNEQFF. The chain carries TRBV15 and TRBJ2-1; tentative D call: TRBD1 (6 bases). The germline V gene has CDR1 LNHNV and CDR2 YYDKDF (reference sequence). Between the trimmed V and J ends, which lost 5 bases and 3 bases, there was a span of 14 bases. The CDR3 loop spans 15 amino acids. Filled out from reference TRBV15 and TRBJ2-1, the complete variable domain reads DAMVIQNPRYQVTQFGKPVTLSCSQTLNHNVMYWYQQKSSQAPKLLFHYYDKDFNNEADTPDNFQSRRPNTSFCFLDIRSPGLGDTAMYLCATSGYRVDYNEQFFGPGTRLTVL.

The chain couples TRBV6-5 to TRBJ2-7, with 15 bases matching TRBD2. In germline, CDR1 is MNHEY, CDR2 SVGAGI. This CDR3 has 15 residues. The ends lost 4 bases at V and 4 bases at J; junction bases unmatched: 2. CDR3 nucleotides: TGTGCCAGCAGTTGGACTAGCGGGAGGGATTACGAGCAGTACTTC. This sequence encodes CASSWTSGRDYEQYF.

This clonotype showed up many times. V and J are TRBV11-2 and TRBJ2-5; 9 bases fit TRBD1. Germline V gene lookup returns CDR1 SGHAT and CDR2 FQNNGV. Germline trimming cut 5 bases from V and 9 bases from J; bases unmatched to any gene: 10. The CDR3 covers 14 residues. The CDR3 protein is CASSPGPWDRAQYF. For the CDR3, the DNA is TGTGCCAGCAGCCCTGGCCCATGGGACAGGGCCCAGTACTTC.

The genes are TRBV5-1 and TRBJ2-2; D gene unclear. With 4 bases removed from V and 8 bases from J, the gap between germline ends came to 9 bases. This CDR3 is built from 12 residues. CDR1 is SGHRS and CDR2 is YFSETQ in the germline V gene. In DNA form, the CDR3 reads TGCGCCAGCAGCCGTACCGGGGGGGAGCTGTTTTTT. Residues: CASSRTGGELFF.

Remarks on this clonotype: Since a much larger clone is just one base distant, this may be a read error. The chain uses TRBV3-1 and TRBJ2-5; the match to TRBD2 covers 8 bases. CDR3 length equals 14 residues. Looked up from germline, CDR1 is LGHDT and CDR2 is YNNKEL (reference sequence). The junction had 3 bases not matched to a gene; V was cut back by 5 bases and J by 1 base. CDR3 sequence (DNA): TGTGCCAGCAGCGAACTAGCGGCCCAAGAGACCCAGTACTTC. Its protein is CASSELAAQETQYF.

On this clonotype itself: A much larger clone is a single base away; this may be a read error. The V call is TRBV14, the J call TRBJ2-1, with TRBD2 identical over 9 bases. The CDR3 extends over 14 amino acids. Germline assignment: CDR1 SGHDN and CDR2 FVKESK. The CDR3 bases are TGTGTCAGCAGTCCGGGACTAGCTTACAATGAGCAGTTCTTC. Protein product: CVSSPGLAYNEQFF.

There are a few counts of this clonotype. The chain couples TRBV30 to TRBJ1-2; TRBD1 matches 8 bases. The junction had 11 bases not matched to a gene; V was cut back by 3 bases and J by 8 bases. CDR3 length: 14 amino acids. The germline V gene encodes CDR1 GTSNPN and CDR2 SVGIG (reference sequence). This chain's CDR3 is CAWRNRGKGYGYTF. The CDR3 coding sequence is TGTGCCTGGAGAAACAGGGGGAAAGGATACGGCTACACCTTC.

Turning to this clonotype: This CDR3 fails to terminate in the conserved phenylalanine or tryptophan, so it likely reflects a read error. The chain uses TRBV12-3 or TRBV12-4 and TRBJ2-1, with TRBD2 identical over 8 bases. The V segment lost 10 bases and the J segment 7 bases; nucleotides outside the gene matches: 21. The CDR3 runs 17 residues. DNA for the CDR3: TGTGCCACCACTCTCCCGGAGAAACGGGGGGGCCTGAATGAGCAGTTCTGC. This sequence encodes CATTLPEKRGGLNEQFC.

At least ten counts were recorded for this clonotype. The chain is built from TRBV7-9 and TRBJ2-7; 7 nucleotides align to TRBD2. V shed 5 bases and J 2 bases; nucleotides not matched to a gene: 6. Per the germline V gene, CDR1 is SEHNR and CDR2 is FQNEAQ (reference sequence). The CDR3 covers 14 residues. The chain's CDR3 is CASSPTSATYEQYF. DNA of the CDR3: TGTGCCAGCAGCCCTACTAGCGCAACCTACGAGCAGTACTTC. The full variable domain, in which reference TRBV7-9 and TRBJ2-7 provide the parts outside the CDR3, is DTGVSQNPRHKITKRGQNVTFRCDPISEHNRLYWYRQTLGQGPEFLTYFQNEAQLEKSRLLSDRFSAERPKGSFSTLEIQRTEQGDSAMYLCASSPTSATYEQYFGPGTRLTVT.

This clonotype was picked up many times. The V gene is TRBV20-1, the J gene TRBJ2-1; 9 nucleotides line up with TRBD2. This CDR3 region has 13 residues. After removal of 8 bases from V and 4 bases from J, the junction contained 6 bases not matched to a gene. Looked up from germline, CDR1 is DFQATT and CDR2 is SNEGSKA (reference sequence). CDR3 sequence: CSFSGSGYNEQFF. As DNA, the CDR3 is TGCAGTTTTAGCGGGAGCGGTTACAATGAGCAGTTCTTC.

V gene TRBV5-4 combines with J gene TRBJ1-6; 7 bases are a match to TRBD1. CDR3 length: 13 residues. V shed 2 bases, J shed 9 bases, and the junction held 2 bases outside the gene matches. Germline V lookup: CDR1 SGHNT, CDR2 YYREEE (reference sequence). The CDR3 loop is CASSLQGSSPLHF. DNA for the CDR3: TGTGCCAGCAGCTTACAGGGGAGTTCACCCCTCCACTTT.

By its share, this clonotype is medium-sized. The V gene is TRBV25-1, the J gene TRBJ1-2, with D unclear. V lost 1 base and J lost 5, with 14 bases in between. The CDR3 extends over 15 amino acids. Germline V gives CDR1 MGHDK, CDR2 SYGVNS. The chain's CDR3 is CASSEFGDSIYGYTF. The CDR3 DNA follows: TGTGCCAGCAGTGAATTTGGAGACTCCATATATGGCTACACCTTC.

The rearrangement joins TRBV10-1 to TRBJ2-5, with 7 bases matching TRBD2. Trimming took 2 bases from V and 3 from J; bases not matched to a gene: 9. The CDR3 loop spans 16 amino acids. The V gene's germline CDR1 is WNHNN and CDR2 SYGVQD (reference sequence). CDR3 sequence reads: CASSEECFAGEETQYF. The DNA for the CDR3 is TGCGCCAGCAGTGAGGAGTGTTTTGCGGGAGAAGAGACCCAGTACTTC.